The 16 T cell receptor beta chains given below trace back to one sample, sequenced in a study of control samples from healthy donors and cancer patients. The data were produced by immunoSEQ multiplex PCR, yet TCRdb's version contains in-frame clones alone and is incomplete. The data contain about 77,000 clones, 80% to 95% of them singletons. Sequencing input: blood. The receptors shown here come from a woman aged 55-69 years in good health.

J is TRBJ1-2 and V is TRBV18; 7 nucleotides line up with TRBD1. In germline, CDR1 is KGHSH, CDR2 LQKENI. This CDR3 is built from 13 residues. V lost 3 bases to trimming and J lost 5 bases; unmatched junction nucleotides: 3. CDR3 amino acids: CASSPDRDYGYTF. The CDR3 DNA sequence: TGTGCCAGCTCACCCGACAGGGATTATGGCTACACCTTC.

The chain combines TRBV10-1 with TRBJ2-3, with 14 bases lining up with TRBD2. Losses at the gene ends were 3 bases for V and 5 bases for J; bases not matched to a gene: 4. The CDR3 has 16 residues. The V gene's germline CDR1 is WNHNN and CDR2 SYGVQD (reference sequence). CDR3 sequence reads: CASSDRLAGGEDTQYF. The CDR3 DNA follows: TGCGCCAGCAGTGACCGACTAGCGGGAGGGGAAGATACGCAGTATTTT.

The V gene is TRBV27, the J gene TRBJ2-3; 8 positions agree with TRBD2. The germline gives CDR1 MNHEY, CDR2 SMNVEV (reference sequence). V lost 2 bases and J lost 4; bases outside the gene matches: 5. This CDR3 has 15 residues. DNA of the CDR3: TGTGCCAGCAGTTTAAGAGCGGGAGTGTCAGATACGCAGTATTTT. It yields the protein CASSLRAGVSDTQYF.

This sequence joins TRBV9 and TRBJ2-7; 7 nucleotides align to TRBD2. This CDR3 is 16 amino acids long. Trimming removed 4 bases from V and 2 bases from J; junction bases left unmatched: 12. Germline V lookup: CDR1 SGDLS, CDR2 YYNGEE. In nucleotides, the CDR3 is TGTGCCAGCAGCCCACAAAGGCTAGCGGTCCCCTACGAGCAGTACTTC. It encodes CASSPQRLAVPYEQYF.

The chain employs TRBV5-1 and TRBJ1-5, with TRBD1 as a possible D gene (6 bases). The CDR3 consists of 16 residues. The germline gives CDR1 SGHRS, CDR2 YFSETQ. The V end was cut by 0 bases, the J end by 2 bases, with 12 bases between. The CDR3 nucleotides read TGCGCCAGCAGCTTGGGGGGGGCTGACGGCAATCAGCCCCAGCATTTT. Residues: CASSLGGADGNQPQHF.

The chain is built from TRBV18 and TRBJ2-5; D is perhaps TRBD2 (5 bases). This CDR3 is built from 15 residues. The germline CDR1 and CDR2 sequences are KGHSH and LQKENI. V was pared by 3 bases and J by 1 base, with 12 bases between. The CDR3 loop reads CASSPYGAAQETQYF. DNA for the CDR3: TGTGCCAGCTCACCTTACGGAGCGGCCCAAGAGACCCAGTACTTC.

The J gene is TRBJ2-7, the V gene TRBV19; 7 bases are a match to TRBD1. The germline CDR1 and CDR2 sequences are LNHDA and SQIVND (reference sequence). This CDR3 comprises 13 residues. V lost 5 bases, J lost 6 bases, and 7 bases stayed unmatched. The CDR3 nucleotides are TGTGCCAGTAGTCGAACAGGGGCTCGCGAGCAGTACTTC. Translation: CASSRTGAREQYF. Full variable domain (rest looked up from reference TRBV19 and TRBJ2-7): DGGITQSPKYLFRKEGQNVTLSCEQNLNHDAMYWYRQDPGQGLRLIYYSQIVNDFQKGDIAEGYSVSREKKESFPLTVTSAQKNPTAFYLCASSRTGAREQYFGPGTRLTVT.

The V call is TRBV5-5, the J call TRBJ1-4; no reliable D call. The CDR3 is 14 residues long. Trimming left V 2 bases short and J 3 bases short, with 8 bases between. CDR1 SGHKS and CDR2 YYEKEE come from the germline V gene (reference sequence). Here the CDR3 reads CASSFRRSNEKLFF. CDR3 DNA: TGTGCCAGCAGCTTTCGCAGGTCTAATGAAAAACTGTTTTTT.

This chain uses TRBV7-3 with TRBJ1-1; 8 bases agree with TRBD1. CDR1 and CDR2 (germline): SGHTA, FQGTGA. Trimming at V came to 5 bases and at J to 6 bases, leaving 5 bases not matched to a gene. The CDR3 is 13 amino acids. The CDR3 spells CASSPSTGAEAFF. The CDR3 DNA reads TGTGCCAGCAGCCCCTCGACAGGGGCTGAAGCTTTCTTT.

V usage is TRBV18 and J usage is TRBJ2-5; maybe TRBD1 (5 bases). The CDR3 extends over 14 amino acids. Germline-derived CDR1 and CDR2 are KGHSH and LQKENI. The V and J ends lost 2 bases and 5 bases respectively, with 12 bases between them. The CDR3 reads CASSPVAGPETQYF. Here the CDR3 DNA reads TGTGCCAGCTCACCAGTGGCAGGGCCGGAGACCCAGTACTTC.

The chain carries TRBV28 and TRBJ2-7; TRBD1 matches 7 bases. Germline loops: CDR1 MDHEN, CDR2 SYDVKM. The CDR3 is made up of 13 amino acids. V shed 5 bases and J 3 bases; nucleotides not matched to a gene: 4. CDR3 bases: TGTGCCAGCAGTATGACAGGGTTCTACGAGCAGTACTTC. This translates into CASSMTGFYEQYF.

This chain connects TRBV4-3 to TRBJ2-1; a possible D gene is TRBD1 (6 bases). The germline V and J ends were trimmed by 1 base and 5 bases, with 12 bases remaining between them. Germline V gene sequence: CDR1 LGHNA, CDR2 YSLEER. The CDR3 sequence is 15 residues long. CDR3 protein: CASSQGWQGNNEQFF. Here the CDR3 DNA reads TGCGCCAGCAGCCAAGGTTGGCAGGGGAACAATGAGCAGTTCTTC.

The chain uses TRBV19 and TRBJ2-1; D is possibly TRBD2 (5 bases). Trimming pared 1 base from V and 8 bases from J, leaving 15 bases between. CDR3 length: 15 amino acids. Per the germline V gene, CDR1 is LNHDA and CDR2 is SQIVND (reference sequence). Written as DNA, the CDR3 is TGTGCCAGTAGTATAGCGGAGGTCGCTTGGGATGAGCAGTTCTTC. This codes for CASSIAEVAWDEQFF.

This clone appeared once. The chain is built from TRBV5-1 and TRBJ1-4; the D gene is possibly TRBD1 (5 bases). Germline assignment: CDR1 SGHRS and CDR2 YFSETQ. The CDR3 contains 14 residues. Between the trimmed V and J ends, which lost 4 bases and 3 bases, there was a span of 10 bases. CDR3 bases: TGCGCCAGCAGCACGGGACGACCTAATGAAAAACTGTTTTTT. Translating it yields CASSTGRPNEKLFF.

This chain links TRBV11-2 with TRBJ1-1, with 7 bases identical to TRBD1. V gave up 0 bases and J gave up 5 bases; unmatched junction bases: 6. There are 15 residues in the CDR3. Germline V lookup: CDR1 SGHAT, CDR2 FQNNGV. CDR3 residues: CASSLEAGGRTEAFF. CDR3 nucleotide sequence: TGTGCCAGCAGCTTAGAGGCAGGGGGAAGGACTGAAGCTTTCTTT.

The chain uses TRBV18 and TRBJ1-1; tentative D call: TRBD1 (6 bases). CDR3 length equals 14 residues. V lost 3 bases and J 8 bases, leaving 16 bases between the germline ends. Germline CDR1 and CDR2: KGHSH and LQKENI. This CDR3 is CASSPQTGNKEAFF. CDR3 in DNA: TGTGCCAGCTCACCGCAAACAGGGAATAAGGAAGCTTTCTTT. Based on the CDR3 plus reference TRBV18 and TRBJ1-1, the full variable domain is NAGVMQNPRHLVRRRGQEARLRCSPMKGHSHVYWYRQLPEEGLKFMVYLQKENIIDESGMPKERFSAEFPKEGPSILRIQQVVRGDSAAYFCASSPQTGNKEAFFGQGTRLTVV.